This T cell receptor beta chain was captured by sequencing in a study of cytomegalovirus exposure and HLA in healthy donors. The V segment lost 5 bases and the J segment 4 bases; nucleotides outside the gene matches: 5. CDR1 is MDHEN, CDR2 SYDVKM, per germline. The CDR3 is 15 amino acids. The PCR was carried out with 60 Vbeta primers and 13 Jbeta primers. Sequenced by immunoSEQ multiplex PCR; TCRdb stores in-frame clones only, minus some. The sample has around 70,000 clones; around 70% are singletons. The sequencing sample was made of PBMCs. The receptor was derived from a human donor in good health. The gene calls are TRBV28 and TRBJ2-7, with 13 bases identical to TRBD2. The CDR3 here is CASSLGLAGVYEQYF. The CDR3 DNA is TGTGCCAGCAGTCTCGGACTAGCGGGAGTATACGAGCAGTACTTC.